The 23 T cell receptor beta chains presented below share a single source sample, sequenced in a study of cytomegalovirus exposure and HLA in healthy donors. Vbeta (60) and Jbeta (13) primers were used in the PCR. Sequencing was performed with immunoSEQ multiplex PCR; in TCRdb, only in-frame clones are kept and a portion is missing. The top ten hold 8.5% to 12% of the sample, which has around 100,000 clones, 75% seen once. Sequenced sample: PBMCs. These receptors were collected from a man aged 45-65 years in good health and CMV-seronegative.

The chain has TRBV6-5 and TRBJ2-1; 13 nucleotides agree with TRBD2. V lost 6 bases, J lost 8 bases, and 7 bases stayed unmatched. The CDR3 loop spans 15 amino acids. Germline V gives CDR1 MNHEY, CDR2 SVGAGI. The CDR3 sequence: CASSPTSGGGHEQFF. The CDR3 coding sequence is TGTGCCAGCAGCCCCACTAGCGGGGGGGGACATGAGCAGTTCTTC.

CDR3 DNA sequence: TGTGCCAGTAGTATAGTCTTGGGCTACTACACCTTC. Translation gives CASSIVLGYYTF. The chain has TRBV19 and TRBJ1-2; D gene unclear. Trimming took off 1 base at V and 10 bases at J, with 10 bases between the two ends. Germline CDR1 LNHDA, CDR2 SQIVND (reference sequence). The CDR3 extends over 12 amino acids.

V is TRBV9 and J is TRBJ2-1, with 9 bases aligning to TRBD2. CDR3 length: 15 amino acids. Trimming at V came to 0 bases and at J to 8 bases, leaving 6 bases not matched to a gene. Germline lookup yields CDR1 SGDLS and CDR2 YYNGEE. DNA of the CDR3: TGTGCCAGCAGCGTAGAAGGTAGCGGGAGCGATGAGCAGTTCTTC. It codes for CASSVEGSGSDEQFF. The whole variable domain, filled in from reference TRBV9 and TRBJ2-1, reads DSGVTQTPKHLITATGQRVTLRCSPRSGDLSVYWYQQSLDQGLQFLIQYYNGEERAKGNILERFSAQQFPDLHSELNLSSLELGDSALYFCASSVEGSGSDEQFFGPGTRLTVL.

The rearrangement links TRBV21-1 to TRBJ2-2; the D call in the table, TRBD1, was not verified against the DNA. TRBV21-1 is listed as a pseudogene. The CDR3 sequence is 19 residues long. For the CDR3, the DNA is TGTGCCAGCAGCAACCCGCGGACAGATTCACCACTGAACACCGGGGAGCTGTTTTTT. Protein: CASSNPRTDSPLNTGELFF.

The table lists this clone with a few counts. The genes are TRBV6-6 and TRBJ1-1; unclear D gene. Germline V gives CDR1 MNHNY, CDR2 SVGAGI (reference sequence). This CDR3 contains 13 residues. V lost 10 bases, J lost 0 bases, and 12 bases lay in between. The CDR3 reads CAISWALNTEAFF. Written as DNA, the CDR3 is TGTGCCATCTCCTGGGCATTGAACACTGAAGCTTTCTTT.

In DNA, the CDR3 is TGTGCCAGCCGAGGCGGGAGTAAGGGCGAGCAGTACTTC. Translating gives CASRGGSKGEQYF. The V gene is TRBV28, the J gene TRBJ2-7; 7 bases line up with TRBD2. V trimming: 8 bases; J trimming: 6 bases; junction bases outside the gene matches: 10. The CDR3 extends over 13 amino acids. Germline V gene data show CDR1 as MDHEN and CDR2 as SYDVKM.

The rearrangement links TRBV6-6 to TRBJ1-2; TRBD1 aligns across 7 bases. Germline CDR1 reads MNHNY; CDR2 reads SVGAGI (reference sequence). The CDR3 consists of 15 residues. The junction had 6 bases not matched to a gene; V was cut back by 0 bases and J by 5 bases. The CDR3 DNA reads as TGTGCCAGCAGTTACTCGAGCCAGGGGGGATATGGCTACACCTTC. As protein: CASSYSSQGGYGYTF.

This clone has only a few counts. The chain carries TRBV9 and TRBJ2-7; 9 nucleotides align to TRBD2. The CDR3 spans 14 residues. The germline CDR1 and CDR2 sequences are SGDLS and YYNGEE. V lost 4 bases and J lost 3; bases outside the gene matches: 5. The CDR3 nucleotides read TGTGCCAGCAGCAAAGCGGGAGGCCACTACGAGCAGTACTTC. Its protein product is CASSKAGGHYEQYF.

The chain recombines TRBV6-1 with TRBJ1-4, with D tentatively TRBD1 (5 bases). The CDR3 spans 17 residues. Trimming stripped 4 bases from V and 7 bases from J, with 22 bases between. Per the germline V gene, CDR1 is MNHNS and CDR2 is SASEGT. CDR3 in DNA: TGTGCCAGCAGTGCCGGATCCACAGGTCCTTCGGGTGAAAAACTGTTTTTT. Protein: CASSAGSTGPSGEKLFF.

V usage is TRBV15 and J usage is TRBJ1-2; D unclear. Trimming took off 0 bases at V and 8 bases at J, with 10 bases between the two ends. Germline-derived CDR1 and CDR2 are LNHNV and YYDKDF (reference sequence). This CDR3 region has 13 residues. The CDR3 region has the DNA TGTGCCACCAGCAGAGATTGGTCAACAGGCTACACCTTC. Translation: CATSRDWSTGYTF.

The chain has TRBV6-5 and TRBJ2-3, with TRBD2 matching 11 bases. Losses at the gene ends were 2 bases for V and 5 bases for J; bases not matched to a gene: 3. The length of the CDR3 is 15 residues. Germline values: CDR1 MNHEY, CDR2 SVGAGI. This chain's CDR3 is CASSYPGTSGDTQYF. CDR3 coding DNA: TGTGCCAGCAGTTACCCTGGGACTAGCGGAGATACGCAGTATTTT.

The genes are TRBV4-1 and TRBJ2-5, with TRBD2 matching over 7 bases. The CDR3 contains 14 residues. Germline V CDR1 and CDR2: MGHRA, YSYEKL. The trim removed 4 bases at V and 5 bases at J, leaving 7 bases unmatched. The CDR3 DNA is TGCGCCAGCAGCCTCAAGCCACTAGCGGAGACCCAGTACTTC. Its translation is CASSLKPLAETQYF.

The chain is built from TRBV5-4 and TRBJ2-1; tentatively, D is TRBD2 (7 bases). Germline CDR1 is SGHNT and CDR2 is YYREEE (reference sequence). The V end was cut by 0 bases, the J end by 7 bases, with 17 bases between. The CDR3 length is 16 residues. CDR3 sequence (DNA): TGTGCCAGCAGCTTGGTACGGGGGGCAGTCCCTAATGAGCAGTTCTTC. Encoded protein: CASSLVRGAVPNEQFF.

A note on this clone: At one of its ends the junction is not consistent with the germline gene, which may arise from a read error. The genes are TRBV7-6 and TRBJ2-3; maybe TRBD2 (5 bases). The CDR3 runs to 13 residues. Germline V gene lookup returns CDR1 SGHVS and CDR2 FNYEAQ. Written as DNA, the CDR3 is TGTGCTAGCAGTCAAGTGGCGGGAGATACGCAGTATTTT. Protein: CASSQVAGDTQYF.

On this clone: Distinct nucleotide sequences in the sample also encode this CDR3. This chain connects TRBV5-1 to TRBJ2-3, with a weak D call TRBD2 (6 bases). CDR1 is SGHRS and CDR2 is YFSETQ in the germline V gene. The CDR3 contains 17 residues. Trimming shortened V by 0 bases and J by 2 bases, and 16 bases separated the two germline ends. CDR3 sequence (DNA): TGCGCCAGCAGCTTGGGGGCCCTGGTAGCGGTCACAGATACGCAGTATTTT. Amino acids: CASSLGALVAVTDTQYF.

The chain uses TRBV11-2 and TRBJ2-3; 10 bases line up with TRBD2. CDR1 SGHAT and CDR2 FQNNGV come from the germline V gene. V was clipped by 9 bases and J by 0 bases; unmatched bases: 9. This CDR3 region has 16 residues. CDR3 in amino acids: CASFITSGTSTDTQYF. CDR3 in DNA: TGTGCCAGTTTTATCACTAGCGGGACTAGCACAGATACGCAGTATTTT.

The rearrangement uses TRBV10-1 and TRBJ2-2; 9 nucleotides line up with TRBD1. The CDR3 spans 16 residues. Germline trimming cut 4 bases from V and 5 bases from J; bases unmatched to any gene: 8. Germline V gives CDR1 WNHNN, CDR2 SYGVQD (reference sequence). Here the CDR3 reads CASSVARTGETGELFF. CDR3 bases: TGCGCCAGCAGTGTGGCTCGGACAGGGGAGACCGGGGAGCTGTTTTTT.

The table lists this clone with a few counts. V gene TRBV5-4 combines with J gene TRBJ1-1, with 8 bases lining up with TRBD1. This CDR3 comprises 16 residues. Unmatched junction bases numbered 8, after V lost 4 bases and J lost 0 bases. Germline V gene data show CDR1 as SGHNT and CDR2 as YYREEE (reference sequence). The CDR3 DNA sequence: TGTGCCAGCAGCCTCAGGACAGGGCGGGTGAACACTGAAGCTTTCTTT. Translating gives CASSLRTGRVNTEAFF.

In its sample, this clone was seen once. The V and J genes are TRBV7-2 and TRBJ2-3; D call uncertain. The germline V gene has CDR1 SGHTA and CDR2 FQGNSA. V lost 1 base and J 4 bases, leaving 6 bases between the germline ends. CDR3 length: 13 amino acids. The CDR3: CASSLGYSDTQYF. The CDR3 coding sequence is TGTGCCAGCAGCTTAGGCTACTCAGATACGCAGTATTTT.

This chain connects TRBV6-5 to TRBJ2-7; TRBD2 matches 9 bases. The CDR3 totals 14 residues. After removal of 2 bases from V and 3 bases from J, the junction contained 2 bases not matched to a gene. The germline CDR1 and CDR2 sequences are MNHEY and SVGAGI. CDR3 sequence (DNA): TGTGCCAGCAGTTACGGCGGGAGGGGCTACGAGCAGTACTTC. Translated: CASSYGGRGYEQYF.

The chain joins TRBV5-1 to TRBJ2-2, with D tentatively TRBD1 (5 bases). In germline, CDR1 is SGHRS, CDR2 YFSETQ. The germline V and J ends were trimmed by 4 bases and 5 bases, with 9 bases remaining between them. The CDR3 consists of 13 residues. The CDR3 protein is CASSLGVTGELFF. Written as DNA, the CDR3 is TGCGCCAGCAGCCTAGGGGTAACCGGGGAGCTGTTTTTT.

The gene calls are TRBV5-1 and TRBJ2-3, with D perhaps TRBD2 (6 bases). Trimming pared 0 bases from V and 0 bases from J, leaving 20 bases between. Germline V CDR1 and CDR2: SGHRS, YFSETQ. This CDR3 has 19 amino acids. The CDR3 DNA sequence: TGCGCCAGCAGCTTGGCCGGCGGGGCCTGGATAGCTAGCACAGATACGCAGTATTTT. It is translated as CASSLAGGAWIASTDTQYF.

The chain carries TRBV2 and TRBJ2-5; D ambiguous. V lost 5 bases, J lost 2 bases, and 6 bases lay in between. Germline V gene lookup returns CDR1 SNHLY and CDR2 FYNNEI. The CDR3 covers 12 residues. The CDR3: CASSSEQETQYF. For the CDR3, the DNA is TGTGCCAGCAGTAGCGAACAAGAGACCCAGTACTTC. Filled out from reference TRBV2 and TRBJ2-5, the complete variable domain reads EPEVTQTPSHQVTQMGQEVILRCVPISNHLYFYWYRQILGQKVEFLVSFYNNEISEKSEIFDDQFSVERPDGSNFTLKIRSTKLEDSAMYFCASSSEQETQYFGPGTRLLVL.